A single sample is the source of the 9 T cell receptor beta chains below, sequenced in a study of blood T cell repertoires in COVID-19. Produced via immunoSEQ multiplex PCR; TCRdb's table is partial and in-frame only. This table holds under 300,000 clones, about 88% found once. The sample consisted of peripheral blood. The origin of the receptors is a woman in her seventies with active or convalescent COVID-19.

The chain uses TRBV5-6 and TRBJ2-5; 7 bases are a match to TRBD1. CDR3 length: 13 amino acids. The germline V gene has CDR1 SGHDT and CDR2 YYEEEE. Trimming took 5 bases from V and 5 from J; bases not matched to a gene: 6. The CDR3 nucleotides are TGTGCCAGCAGTCGGACAGGAGTGGAGACCCAGTACTTC. It specifies CASSRTGVETQYF. The whole variable domain, filled in from reference TRBV5-6 and TRBJ2-5, reads DAGVTQSPTHLIKTRGQQVTLRCSPKSGHDTVSWYQQALGQGPQFIFQYYEEEERQRGNFPDRFSGHQFPNYSSELNVNALLLGDSALYLCASSRTGVETQYFGPGTRLLVL.

The chain employs TRBV19 and TRBJ1-6, with no clear D. Germline V gene sequence: CDR1 LNHDA, CDR2 SQIVND (reference sequence). Trimming took off 3 bases at V and 7 bases at J, with 16 bases between the two ends. This CDR3 has 16 residues. The DNA for the CDR3 is TGTGCCAGTAGTATTCGTCGGGGAAGGCACAATTCACCCCTCCACTTT. This translates into CASSIRRGRHNSPLHF.

The chain is built from TRBV19 and TRBJ2-6; D perhaps matches TRBD2 (5 bases). Germline CDR1 is LNHDA and CDR2 is SQIVND (reference sequence). This CDR3 region has 16 residues. V gave up 10 bases and J gave up 4 bases, with 20 bases separating them. CDR3 region: CATSPGSGSGANVLTF. CDR3 DNA sequence: TGTGCCACCTCCCCGGGATCGGGGTCCGGGGCCAACGTCCTGACTTTC.

V is TRBV9 and J is TRBJ1-4; possibly TRBD1 for D (6 bases). V lost 3 bases, J lost 3 bases, and 12 bases lay in between. Per germline, CDR1 SGDLS and CDR2 YYNGEE. This CDR3 region has 15 residues. CDR3 loop: CASSGSDRPNEKLFF. The DNA of the CDR3 is TGTGCCAGCAGCGGTTCGGACAGACCTAATGAAAAACTGTTTTTT.

The chain employs TRBV3-1 (or the pseudogene TRBV3-2) and TRBJ2-3; TRBD1 might be the D (5 bases). The germline CDR1 and CDR2 sequences are LGHDT and YNNKEL (reference sequence). The CDR3 has 14 amino acids. Trimming pared 1 base from V and 5 bases from J, leaving 10 bases between. The CDR3 sequence: CASSQVTGKDTQYF. The CDR3, as DNA: TGTGCCAGCAGCCAAGTTACAGGAAAAGATACGCAGTATTTT.

The rearrangement links TRBV24-1 to TRBJ2-7, with D possibly being TRBD2 (6 bases). Germline CDR1 and CDR2: KGHDR and SFDVKD. The CDR3 is made up of 11 amino acids. Trimming removed 9 bases at V and 6 bases at J, with 11 bases between. The CDR3 DNA reads as TGTGCCACCGGGGTGGGGGGCGAGCAGTACTTC. It is translated as CATGVGGEQYF.

This chain joins TRBV7-2 and TRBJ1-6; D gene ambiguous. Trimming pared 7 bases from V and 0 bases from J, leaving 7 bases between. CDR3 length: 14 residues. Germline CDR1 and CDR2: SGHTA and FQGNSA. CDR3 bases: TGTGCCAGCACCTACAGCTCCTATAATTCACCCCTCCACTTT. Its translation: CASTYSSYNSPLHF.

V is TRBV29-1 and J is TRBJ2-5, with 7 nucleotides matching TRBD2. CDR3 length: 12 residues. The V segment lost 4 bases and the J segment 5 bases; nucleotides outside the gene matches: 4. Germline CDR1 reads SQVTM; CDR2 reads ANQGSEA. The DNA for the CDR3 is TGCAGCGTTGTGGACGGGGGGGAGACCCAGTACTTC. This translates into CSVVDGGETQYF. Full variable domain (outside the CDR3, taken from reference TRBV29-1 and TRBJ2-5): SAVISQKPSRDICQRGTSLTIQCQVDSQVTMMFWYRQQPGQSLTLIATANQGSEATYESGFVIDKFPISRPNLTFSTLTVSNMSPEDSSIYLCSVVDGGETQYFGPGTRLLVL.

This rearrangement joins TRBV6-5 to TRBJ1-5, with D perhaps TRBD1 (5 bases). This CDR3 is 13 amino acids long. Trimming left V 5 bases short and J 6 bases short, with 11 bases between. CDR1 and CDR2 from the germline V gene are MNHEY and SVGAGI. The CDR3, as DNA: TGTGCCAGCAGTCCAGGGTTCCGTCAGCCCCAGCATTTT. Encoded protein: CASSPGFRQPQHF.